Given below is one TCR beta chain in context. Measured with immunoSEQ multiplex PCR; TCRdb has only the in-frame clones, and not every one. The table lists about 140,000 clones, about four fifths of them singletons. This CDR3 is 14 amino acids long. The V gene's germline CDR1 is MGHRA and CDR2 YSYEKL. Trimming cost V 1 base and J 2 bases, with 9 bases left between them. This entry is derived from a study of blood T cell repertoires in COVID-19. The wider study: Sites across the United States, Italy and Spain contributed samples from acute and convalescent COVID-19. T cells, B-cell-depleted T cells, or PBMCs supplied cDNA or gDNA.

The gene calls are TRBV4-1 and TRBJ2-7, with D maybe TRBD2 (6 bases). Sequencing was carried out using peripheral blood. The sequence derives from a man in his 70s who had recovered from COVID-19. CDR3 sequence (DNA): TGCGCCAGCAGCCAAGGCGGGATAGCCTACGAGCAGTACTTC. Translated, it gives CASSQGGIAYEQYF.